Sequencing of this T cell receptor (beta chain) was carried out in a study of CD8 T cells in Susac syndrome. Trimming pared 1 base from V and 0 bases from J, leaving 8 bases between. This CDR3 comprises 14 residues. Germline V gene sequence: CDR1 DFQATT, CDR2 SNEGSKA (reference sequence). It was with random hexamers that about 0.45 to 1 ug RNA was reverse transcribed. MiXCR, run by TCRdb on the immunoSEQ multiplex PCR reads, gives a single entry per CDR3 protein. Of some 180,000 distinct CDR3 sequences listed, about 95% are singletons. The chain combines TRBV20-1 with TRBJ2-3; no reliable D call. This sequence was found in a human donor in good health. Input material: CD4+ T cells from PBMCs. DNA of the CDR3: TGCAGTGCTAGAGCGGGTAGAAGCACAGATACGCAGTATTTT. It specifies CSARAGRSTDTQYF.